A selection of T cell receptor beta chains follows, all from one sample in a study of sequential checkpoint blockade in melanoma. Produced via immunoSEQ multiplex PCR; TCRdb's table is partial and in-frame only. The sample consists of 20,000 to 25,000 clones, 65% to 75% of them appearing once. The sample here was CD8+ T cells sorted from blood (inferred from file names), taken from a patient given nivolumab and ipilimumab in sequence. The receptors derive from a human donor with melanoma. Both conserved end residues are part of each CDR3. The D gene is left open where the match is weak. Clone size is shown for a subset of rows, as once, few, many or a class of expanded clone.

D,V,J,size,CDR3,DNA
TRBD1,TRBV6-4,TRBJ1-2,NA,CASSDSGTGGSTF,TGTGCCAGCAGTGACTCCGGGACAGGGGGCAGCACCTTC
NA,TRBV27,TRBJ2-3,NA,CASSLSGAGTDTQYF,TGTGCCAGCAGTTTATCGGGGGCGGGCACAGATACGCAGTATTTT
TRBD2,TRBV9,TRBJ2-5,NA,CASSVGLADKETQYF,TGTGCCAGCAGCGTAGGACTAGCGGATAAAGAGACCCAGTACTTC
TRBD2,TRBV13,TRBJ2-7,few,CASIEWGGYEQYF,TGTGCCAGCATCGAGTGGGGGGGATACGAGCAGTACTTC
NA,TRBV5-6,TRBJ1-2,NA,CASSSWPGDYGYTF,TGTGCCAGCAGCTCCTGGCCGGGAGACTATGGCTACACCTTC
TRBD2,TRBV10-3,TRBJ2-1,NA,CAIGGGLYDEQFF,TGTGCCATTGGCGGGGGGCTTTACGATGAGCAGTTCTTC
TRBD1,TRBV7-9,TRBJ2-7,NA,CASSLDRGQGLYEQYF,TGTGCCAGCAGCTTAGATAGAGGACAGGGCCTCTACGAGCAGTACTTC
NA,TRBV27,TRBJ1-2,NA,CASSLVLGRGYGYTF,TGTGCCAGCAGTTTAGTCTTGGGGAGAGGCTATGGCTACACCTTC
NA,TRBV6-6,TRBJ2-5,few,CASSTGGRQGYF,TGTGCCAGCAGCACCGGGGGACGGCAAGGGTACTTC
TRBD2,TRBV7-9,TRBJ2-7,NA,CASSLERGGVYEQYF,TGTGCCAGCAGCTTAGAACGGGGGGGGGTCTACGAGCAGTACTTC
TRBD2,TRBV4-3,TRBJ2-5,NA,CASSQAGTGGETQYF,TGCGCCAGCAGCCAAGCTGGGACGGGAGGAGAGACCCAGTACTTC
TRBD2,TRBV7-3,TRBJ2-3,NA,CASSLKTSGSTDTQYF,TGTGCCAGCAGCTTAAAGACTAGCGGGAGCACAGATACGCAGTATTTT
NA,TRBV7-8,TRBJ2-7,NA,CASTGGGGPLF,TGTGCCAGCACTGGGGGCGGGGGCCCCCTCTTC
TRBD2,TRBV5-1,TRBJ2-3,once,CASSRGGPSTDTQYF,TGCGCCAGCAGCCGCGGGGGACCCAGCACAGATACGCAGTATTTT
NA,TRBV13,TRBJ1-6,NA,CASSGPVHNSPLHF,TGTGCCAGCAGCGGGCCCGTCCATAATTCACCCCTCCACTTT
NA,TRBV5-6,TRBJ2-3,few,CASSSGVPDTQYF,TGTGCCAGCAGCTCCGGGGTACCAGATACGCAGTATTTT
NA,TRBV9,TRBJ1-6,NA,CASSVRGAGSPLHF,TGTGCCAGCAGCGTACGGGGGGCTGGTTCACCCCTCCACTTT
TRBD1,TRBV7-3,TRBJ2-3,once,CASSPAGQGTDTQYF,TGTGCCAGCAGCCCAGCGGGACAGGGGACAGATACGCAGTATTTT
TRBD1,TRBV18,TRBJ1-2,NA,CASSPPRTGEYGYTF,TGTGCCAGCTCACCACCGAGGACAGGGGAGTATGGCTACACCTTC
TRBD1,TRBV5-1,TRBJ2-5,NA,CASSQERGQGGETQYF,TGCGCCAGCAGCCAGGAGAGGGGACAGGGCGGGGAGACCCAGTACTTC
TRBD1,TRBV6-6,TRBJ2-7,NA,CTSSSGPGGYEQYF,TGCACCAGCAGTTCCGGCCCAGGGGGCTACGAGCAGTACTTC
NA,TRBV4-3,TRBJ1-1,NA,CASSPSLPPRNTEAFF,TGCGCCAGCAGTCCAAGCCTCCCCCCGCGGAACACTGAAGCTTTCTTT
NA,TRBV5-6,TRBJ2-7,NA,CATYMYREPSYEQYF,TGTGCCACCTATATGTACCGTGAGCCTTCCTACGAGCAGTACTTC
NA,TRBV5-4,TRBJ2-5,NA,CASSLARGPQETQYF,TGTGCCAGCAGCTTGGCCAGGGGACCTCAAGAGACCCAGTACTTC
TRBD1,TRBV19,TRBJ2-1,NA,CASTAGTGGVNEQFF,TGTGCCAGTACGGCAGGGACAGGGGGCGTCAATGAGCAGTTCTTC
TRBD1,TRBV10-1,TRBJ1-1,NA,CASREGARNTEAFF,TGCGCCAGCAGGGAGGGGGCTAGGAACACTGAAGCTTTCTTT
NA,TRBV28,TRBJ1-1,NA,CASSTQVMNTEAFF,TGTGCCAGCAGTACACAGGTCATGAACACTGAAGCTTTCTTT
NA,TRBV4-1,TRBJ1-1,NA,CASSQIFLGTEAFF,TGCGCCAGCAGCCAAATCTTCCTCGGGACTGAAGCTTTCTTT
TRBD1,TRBV5-6,TRBJ2-7,NA,CASSFYSGGLFYEQYF,TGTGCCAGCAGCTTTTATTCAGGGGGTCTTTTCTACGAGCAGTACTTC
TRBD1,TRBV6-6,TRBJ2-1,few,CASSKRTGEQFF,TGTGCCAGCAGCAAGAGGACAGGAGAACAGTTCTTC
TRBD2,TRBV6-6,TRBJ2-7,NA,CASAVAGPGDEQYF,TGTGCCAGCGCAGTAGCGGGGCCGGGAGACGAGCAGTACTTC
TRBD1,TRBV5-6,TRBJ2-7,few,CASSFGTGAAEQYF,TGTGCCAGCAGCTTCGGGACAGGGGCCGCCGAGCAGTACTTC
NA,TRBV4-3,TRBJ1-4,NA,CASSLGRGPRAKLFF,TGCGCCAGCAGCCTGGGGAGGGGACCGAGAGCAAAACTGTTTTTT
NA,TRBV27,TRBJ2-1,NA,CASSLRYPGSPYNEQFF,TGTGCCAGCAGTTTAAGGTACCCAGGGTCCCCTTACAATGAGCAGTTCTTC
NA,TRBV5-6,TRBJ1-2,NA,CASSLAGRRHGYTF,TGTGCCAGCAGCTTGGCGGGCAGGAGGCACGGCTACACCTTC
TRBD2,TRBV2,TRBJ2-7,NA,CASSEGERGTYEQYF,TGTGCCAGCAGTGAAGGGGAGCGGGGCACCTACGAGCAGTACTTC
TRBD1,TRBV28,TRBJ2-1,NA,CASSSGTGGALNEQFF,TGTGCCAGCAGCTCCGGGACAGGGGGCGCGTTGAATGAGCAGTTCTTC
TRBD2,TRBV7-2,TRBJ2-1,once,CASSLASLAADNEQFF,TGTGCCAGCAGCTTAGCGTCCCTAGCGGCCGACAATGAGCAGTTCTTC
TRBD1,TRBV2,TRBJ1-2,few,CASRDRSNYGYTF,TGTGCCAGCCGGGACAGATCTAACTATGGCTACACCTTC
NA,TRBV7-9,TRBJ2-7,few,CASSPKDGGPSYEQYF,TGTGCCAGCAGCCCGAAGGACGGGGGGCCGTCCTACGAGCAGTACTTC
NA,TRBV5-4,TRBJ1-5,NA,CASSQEEVLGQPQHF,TGTGCCAGCAGCCAAGAGGAGGTTTTAGGTCAGCCCCAGCATTTT